The T cell receptor (beta chain) under discussion was sequenced for a study of blood T cell repertoires in COVID-19. Profiling relied on immunoSEQ multiplex PCR, and the TCRdb table lists in-frame clones only, not all of them. Of a few hundred thousand clones listed, about 87% are singletons. The source is a man aged 55 to 70 who had recovered from COVID-19. Sequencing input: peripheral blood.

CDR3 DNA sequence: TGTGCTAGTGGTTTGGGTGGACTAGCCGGTGAGCAGTACTTC. Translating gives CASGLGGLAGEQYF. V is TRBV12-5 and J is TRBJ2-7, with 8 bases matching TRBD2. Trimming cost V 1 base and J 7 bases; bases outside gene matches: 6. CDR1 is LGHNT, CDR2 FRNRAP, per germline. The CDR3 consists of 14 residues.